This TCR beta chain was profiled in a study of blood T cell repertoires in COVID-19 (dated by TCRdb to the early 2020s). Broadly, across the study: Collaborator samples came from the United States, Italy and Spain and covered acute and convalescent phases of COVID-19. HLA class I and class II types, where available, came from metadata supplied by the sample provider rather than from assay-based typing. Deeply sampled blood TCRbeta repertoires from subjects exposed to, actively infected with, or recovered from COVID-19 were included in the dataset. A freely available public database, intended as a resource for researchers studying the immune response to SARS-CoV-2, is where the repertoires were released. The prospective study material was composed of cDNA or gDNA derived from T cells, B-cell-depleted T cells, or PBMCs. Sample metadata almost always included a de-identified subject ID, COVID-19 status, age in years and sex. The samples were drawn from two sources: the first 160 participants of the ongoing ImmuneRACE study, and 950 to 1,500 subjects contributed by 6 global collaborators. On the study overall, not on this receptor specifically: The amount of clinical and demographic metadata varied by source and participant and was provided uncurated.

TCRbeta CDR3 regions were amplified from genomic DNA using the immunoSEQ Assay, a bias-controlled multiplex PCR. From the authors' description of their analysis: The number of nucleated cells in each sample was estimated from the amplification of reference gene primers within the assay. Sequence reads were collapsed and filtered to measure the absolute abundance of every unique TCRbeta CDR3 rearrangement. For each sample, productive Simpson clonality was calculated as the square root of Simpson's diversity index across productive rearrangements. Not all clones reach the TCRdb copy of this immuneACCESS table, which keeps in-frame sequences only. Checked studies attribute under half of the gap to unresolved V genes and leave the rest unexplained. D and trimming come from the DNA, and the V and J calls and clone size come from that table. The sample records about 380,000 clones, over 65% of which are singletons. The ten largest clones take up about 1% of the sample.

Each collaborating institution followed its own protocols to collect whole blood in K2EDTA tubes. For TCRbeta analysis, collaborators shipped samples as frozen whole blood, isolated PBMCs, or DNA extracted from either of those sample types. V is pared back by 3 bases and J by 10 bases, with 16 bases lying between the germline termini. Via the germline V gene, CDR1 is MNHNS and CDR2 SASEGT. The cysteine opens and the phenylalanine closes a CDR3 of 15 amino acids. Only the CDR3 part of the read is kept: 45 bases, read in frame from the first base. Worth noting for this clone: Its recognized antigen is unknown. No much larger clone exists at a distance of one base, and base qualities are not known.

Here the chain combines TRBV6-1 and TRBJ1-6, with TRBD1 perhaps the D gene, on 6 matching bases. This sequence originates from a human donor with acute or convalescent COVID-19. The donor label of this sample is uncertain. The sequencing input was peripheral blood. CDR3 reads: CASSELSQGRSPLHF. The DNA sequence is given as TGTGCCAGCAGTGAGTTGTCCCAGGGGAGATCACCCCTCCACTTT.